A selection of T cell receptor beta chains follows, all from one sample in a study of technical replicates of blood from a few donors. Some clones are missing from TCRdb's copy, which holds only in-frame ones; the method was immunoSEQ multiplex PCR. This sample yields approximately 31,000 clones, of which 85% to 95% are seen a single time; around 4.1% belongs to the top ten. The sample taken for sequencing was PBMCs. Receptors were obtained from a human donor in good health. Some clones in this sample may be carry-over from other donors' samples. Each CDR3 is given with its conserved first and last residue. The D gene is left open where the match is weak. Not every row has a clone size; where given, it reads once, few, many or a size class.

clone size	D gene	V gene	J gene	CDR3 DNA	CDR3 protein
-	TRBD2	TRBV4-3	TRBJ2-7	TGCGCCAGCAGCCAAGAACCTAGCGGGAGGGCCGGTTACGAGCAGTACTTC	CASSQEPSGRAGYEQYF
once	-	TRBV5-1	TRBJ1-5	TGCGCCAGCAGCTTGGACGAGGGCAGCAATCAGCCCCAGCATTTT	CASSLDEGSNQPQHF
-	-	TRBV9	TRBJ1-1	TGTGCCAGCAGCGTAAAATCGTGGGGGGGGATCGGGCGTAACACTGAAGCTTTCTTT	CASSVKSWGGIGRNTEAFF
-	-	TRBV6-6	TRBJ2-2	TGTGCCAGCAGTTACGTCCAGGGAATGACCGGGGAGCTGTTTTTT	CASSYVQGMTGELFF
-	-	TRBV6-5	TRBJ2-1	TGTGCCAGCAGTGAGATGAACAATGAGCAGTTCTTC	CASSEMNNEQFF
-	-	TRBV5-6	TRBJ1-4	TGTGCCAGCAGTCACACGGGGGAAACTAATGAAAAACTGTTTTTT	CASSHTGETNEKLFF
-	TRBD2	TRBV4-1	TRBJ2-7	TGCGCCAGCAGCCAATACACCGGGACTAGCGACTCCTACGAGCAGTACTTC	CASSQYTGTSDSYEQYF
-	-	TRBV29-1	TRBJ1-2	TGCAGCGTTGAGTCGGCAGGGGCGATCTACTATGGCTACACCTTC	CSVESAGAIYYGYTF
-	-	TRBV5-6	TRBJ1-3	TGTGCCAGCAGCCGGGGCTCTGGAAACACCATATATTTT	CASSRGSGNTIYF
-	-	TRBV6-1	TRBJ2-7	TGTGCCAGCAGTGGACCGGTCCCGAGGAGCGAGCAGTACTTC	CASSGPVPRSEQYF
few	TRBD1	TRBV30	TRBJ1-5	TGTGCCTGGAGCGGGACAGGGGGACAGCCCCAGCATTTT	CAWSGTGGQPQHF
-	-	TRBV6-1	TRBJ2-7	TGTGCCAGCAGTGAAGCGCTCGGGATCCTCTCCTACGAGCAGTACTTC	CASSEALGILSYEQYF
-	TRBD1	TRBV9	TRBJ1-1	TGTGCCAGCAGCGCCCAGTCTTTTGAGGGGGCGAGGGCTTTCTTT	CASSAQSFEGARAFF
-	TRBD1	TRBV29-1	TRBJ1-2	TGCAGCGTTGAACTCGGACAGGGTAAAGCTAACTATGGCTACACCTTC	CSVELGQGKANYGYTF
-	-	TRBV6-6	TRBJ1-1	TGTGCCAGCAGTTACTCGGGGCTAGGGACTTTCTTT	CASSYSGLGTFF
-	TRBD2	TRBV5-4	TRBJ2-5	TGTGCCAGCAGCTTTCGGGAGGGTTACCAAGAGACCCAGTACTTC	CASSFREGYQETQYF
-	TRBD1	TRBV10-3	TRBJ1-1	TGTGCCATCAGTCTACACATAACGACAGGGATGAACACTGAAGCTTTCTTT	CAISLHITTGMNTEAFF
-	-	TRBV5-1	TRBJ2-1	TGCGCCAGCAGCCTCGGACCGGGAGCCTACAATGAGCAGTTCTTC	CASSLGPGAYNEQFF
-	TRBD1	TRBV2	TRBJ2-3	TGTGCCAGCCAGGACAGGGCTGGGACAGATACGCAGTATTTT	CASQDRAGTDTQYF
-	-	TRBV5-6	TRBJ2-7	TGTGCCAGCAGCTTCCATCGGTTCGGCGAGCAGTACTTC	CASSFHRFGEQYF
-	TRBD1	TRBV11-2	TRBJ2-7	TGTGCCAGCAGCTTGGACCAGGACAGGGGTTTTTTAGAGCAGTACTTC	CASSLDQDRGFLEQYF
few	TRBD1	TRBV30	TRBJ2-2	TGTGCCTGGAGGGGACAGGGGGCAGACACCGGGGAGCTGTTTTTT	CAWRGQGADTGELFF
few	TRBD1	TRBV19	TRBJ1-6	TGTGCCAGTAACAGGGGGGACAGGGGCTCCGGCTCCTATAATTCACCCCTCCACTTT	CASNRGDRGSGSYNSPLHF
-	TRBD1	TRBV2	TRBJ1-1	TGTGCCAGCCGGGGACAGAGCACTGAAGCTTTCTTT	CASRGQSTEAFF
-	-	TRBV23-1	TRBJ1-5	TGCGCCAGCAGTCACCGAACCAGGGCTTATAGCAATCAGCCCCAGCATTTT	CASSHRTRAYSNQPQHF
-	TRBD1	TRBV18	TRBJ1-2	TGTGCCAGCTCACCACCTCTGACAGGGTGGTTAGGCTACACCTTC	CASSPPLTGWLGYTF
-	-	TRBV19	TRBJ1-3	TGTGCCAGCAAGGACAGCCACTCTGGAAACACCATATATTTT	CASKDSHSGNTIYF
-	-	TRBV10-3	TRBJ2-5	TGTGCCATCAGTGAGTCCAGGCACCAAGAGACCCAGTACTTC	CAISESRHQETQYF
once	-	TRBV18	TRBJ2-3	TGTGCCAGCTCACCAGGGAGGACTCTGAGCACAGATACGCAGTATTTT	CASSPGRTLSTDTQYF
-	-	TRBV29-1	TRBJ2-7	TGCAGCGTTGAGACTACACACTACGAGCAGTACTTC	CSVETTHYEQYF
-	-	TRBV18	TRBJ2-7	TGTGCCAGCTCACCGACCGTCCAGGGCTACGAGCAGTACTTC	CASSPTVQGYEQYF
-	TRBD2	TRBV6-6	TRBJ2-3	TGTGCCAGCAATGAACTAGCGGGGGGGCTGGATACGCAGTATTTT	CASNELAGGLDTQYF
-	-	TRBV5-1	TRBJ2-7	TGCGCCAGCAGCTTTGCAGGAATCTACGAGCAGTACTTC	CASSFAGIYEQYF
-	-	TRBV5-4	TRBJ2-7	TGTGCCAGCAGCTTGGCGGGTTCCTACGAGCAGTACTTC	CASSLAGSYEQYF
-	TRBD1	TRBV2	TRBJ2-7	TGTGCCAGCAGTGACAGGACAGGTTCCTACGAGCAGTACTTC	CASSDRTGSYEQYF
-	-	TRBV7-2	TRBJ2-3	TGTGCCAGCAGTCCAGAGGGGGGGGCTGTTACGCAGTATTTT	CASSPEGGAVTQYF
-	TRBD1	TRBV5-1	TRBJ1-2	TGCGCCAGCAGCCCCGGGACAGGGGGGACAATAAACTATGGCTACACCTTC	CASSPGTGGTINYGYTF
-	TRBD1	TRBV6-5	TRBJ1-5	TGTGCCAGCAGACGACAGGGGGCAGGCAATCAGCCCCAGCATTTT	CASRRQGAGNQPQHF
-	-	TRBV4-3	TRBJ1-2	TGCGCCAGCAGCTCAGAACCCCTAGGGGCGGGGGGCTACACCTTC	CASSSEPLGAGGYTF
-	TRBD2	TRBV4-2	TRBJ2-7	TGTGCCAGCAGCCAAGATAAACTAGCGGTCTACGAGCAGTACTTC	CASSQDKLAVYEQYF
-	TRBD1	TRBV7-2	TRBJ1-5	TGTGCCAGCAGCCGGGACAGGGTTGCCCAGCATTTT	CASSRDRVAQHF
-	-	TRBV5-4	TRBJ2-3	TGTGCCAGCAGCCAAAGACAGTACACAGATACGCAGTATTTT	CASSQRQYTDTQYF
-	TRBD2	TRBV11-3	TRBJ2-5	TGTGCCAGCAGCTCTAGCGGGAGGGCAGAGACCCAGTACTTC	CASSSSGRAETQYF
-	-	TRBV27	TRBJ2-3	TGTGCCAGCAGGGCCTTGGGCCCCGATACGCAGTATTTT	CASRALGPDTQYF
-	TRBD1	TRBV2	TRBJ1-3	TGTGCCAGCAGGGGCAGGGGGCTAGGAAACACCATATATTTT	CASRGRGLGNTIYF
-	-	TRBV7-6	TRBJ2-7	TGTGCCAGCAGCTTAGTATACGGGGACGAGCAGTACTTC	CASSLVYGDEQYF
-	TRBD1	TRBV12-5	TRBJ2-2	TGTGCTAGTGGCCAAGGGACAGGGAGGACCGGGGAGCTGTTTTTT	CASGQGTGRTGELFF
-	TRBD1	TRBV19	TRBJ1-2	TGTGCCAGTAGTACGGCCACCGGGACAGACTATGGCTACACCTTC	CASSTATGTDYGYTF